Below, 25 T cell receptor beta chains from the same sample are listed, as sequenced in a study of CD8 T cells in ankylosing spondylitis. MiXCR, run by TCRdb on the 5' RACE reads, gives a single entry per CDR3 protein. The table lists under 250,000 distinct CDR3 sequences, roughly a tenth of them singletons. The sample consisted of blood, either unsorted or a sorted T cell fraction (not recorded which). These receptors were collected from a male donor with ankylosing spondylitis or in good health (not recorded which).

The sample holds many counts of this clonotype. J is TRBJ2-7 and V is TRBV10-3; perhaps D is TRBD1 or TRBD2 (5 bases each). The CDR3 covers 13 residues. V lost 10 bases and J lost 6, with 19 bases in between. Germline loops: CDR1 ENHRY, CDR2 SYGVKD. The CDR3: CATTGPRFGEQYF. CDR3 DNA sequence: TGTGCCACGACGGGACCCCGATTTGGCGAGCAGTACTTC.

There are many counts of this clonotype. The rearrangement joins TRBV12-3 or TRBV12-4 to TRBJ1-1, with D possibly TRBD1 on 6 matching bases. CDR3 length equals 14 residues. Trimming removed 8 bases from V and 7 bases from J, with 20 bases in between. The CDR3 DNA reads TGTGCCAGCCGCATCGCCCAGGGGTTTGGTGAAGCTTTCTTT. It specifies CASRIAQGFGEAFF.

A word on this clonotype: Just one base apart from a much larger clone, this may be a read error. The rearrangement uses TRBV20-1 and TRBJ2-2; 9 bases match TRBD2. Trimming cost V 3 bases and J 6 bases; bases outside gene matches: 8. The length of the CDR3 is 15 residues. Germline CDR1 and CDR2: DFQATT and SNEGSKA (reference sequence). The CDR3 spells CSASPGLAGSGELFF. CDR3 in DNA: TGCAGTGCTAGTCCCGGGCTAGCGGGGTCCGGGGAGCTGTTTTTT.

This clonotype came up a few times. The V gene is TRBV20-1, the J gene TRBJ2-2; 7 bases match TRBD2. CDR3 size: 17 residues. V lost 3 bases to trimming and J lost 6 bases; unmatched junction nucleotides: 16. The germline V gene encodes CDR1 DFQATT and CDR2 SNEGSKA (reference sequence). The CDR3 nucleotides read TGCAGTGCTAGTAGGACTAGTCTTTTCAGTCGGTCCGGGGAGCTGTTTTTT. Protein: CSASRTSLFSRSGELFF.

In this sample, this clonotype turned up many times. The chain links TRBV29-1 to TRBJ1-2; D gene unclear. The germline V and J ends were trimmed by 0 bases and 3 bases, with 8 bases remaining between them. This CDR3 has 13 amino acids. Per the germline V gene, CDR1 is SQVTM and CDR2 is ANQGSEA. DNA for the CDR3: TGCAGCGTTGAAGATGCGGATTACTATGGCTACACCTTC. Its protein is CSVEDADYYGYTF.

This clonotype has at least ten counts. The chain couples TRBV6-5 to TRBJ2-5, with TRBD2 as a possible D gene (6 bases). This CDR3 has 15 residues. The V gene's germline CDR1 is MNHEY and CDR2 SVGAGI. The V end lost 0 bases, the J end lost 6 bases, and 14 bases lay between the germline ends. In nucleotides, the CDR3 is TGTGCCAGCAGTTACTCGAGCTGGGAGGAGCAGACCCAGTACTTC. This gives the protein CASSYSSWEEQTQYF.

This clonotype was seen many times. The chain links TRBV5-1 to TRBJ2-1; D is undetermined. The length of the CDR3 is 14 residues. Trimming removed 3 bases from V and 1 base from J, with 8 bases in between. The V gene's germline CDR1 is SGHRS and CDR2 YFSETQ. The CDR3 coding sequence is TGCGCCAGCAGCTCTAGTTTTTCCTACAATGAGCAGTTCTTC. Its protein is CASSSSFSYNEQFF.

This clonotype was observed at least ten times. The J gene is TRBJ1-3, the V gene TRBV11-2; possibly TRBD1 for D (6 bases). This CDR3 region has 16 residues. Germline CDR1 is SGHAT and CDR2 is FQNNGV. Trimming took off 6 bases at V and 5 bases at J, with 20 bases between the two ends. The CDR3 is CASSLPGGRIRNTIYF. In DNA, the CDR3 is TGTGCCAGCAGTCTACCTGGGGGCAGGATTAGAAACACCATATATTTT.

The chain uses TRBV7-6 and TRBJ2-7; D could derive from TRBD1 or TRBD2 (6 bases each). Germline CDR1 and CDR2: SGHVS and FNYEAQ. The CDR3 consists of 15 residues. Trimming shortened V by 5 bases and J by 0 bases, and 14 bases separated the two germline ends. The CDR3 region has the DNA TGTGCCAGCAGCGAGAGGGGGAGGACCTCCTACGAGCAGTACTTC. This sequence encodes CASSERGRTSYEQYF.

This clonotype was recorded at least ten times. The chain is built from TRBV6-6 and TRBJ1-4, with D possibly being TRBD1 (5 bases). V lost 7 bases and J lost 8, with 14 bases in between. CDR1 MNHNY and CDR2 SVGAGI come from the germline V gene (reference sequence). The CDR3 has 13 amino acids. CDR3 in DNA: TGTGCCAGCATGGGGGGAGGAAGGGAAAAACTGTTTTTT. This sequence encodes CASMGGGREKLFF.

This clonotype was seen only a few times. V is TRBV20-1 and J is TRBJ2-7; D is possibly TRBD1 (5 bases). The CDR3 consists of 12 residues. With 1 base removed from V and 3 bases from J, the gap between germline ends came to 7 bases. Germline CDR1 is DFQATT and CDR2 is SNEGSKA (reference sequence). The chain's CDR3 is CSARADSYEQYF. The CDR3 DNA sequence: TGCAGTGCTAGAGCCGACAGCTACGAGCAGTACTTC.

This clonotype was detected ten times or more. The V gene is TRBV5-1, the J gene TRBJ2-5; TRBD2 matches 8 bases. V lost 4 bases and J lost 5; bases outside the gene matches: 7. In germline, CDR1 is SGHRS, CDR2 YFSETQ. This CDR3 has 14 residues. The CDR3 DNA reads TGCGCCAGCAGCCCCCAAGCGGGGGTGGAGACCCAGTACTTC. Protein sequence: CASSPQAGVETQYF.

The CDR3 reads CSARDSLGLSYNSPLHF. The CDR3, as DNA: TGCAGTGCTAGAGATAGCCTAGGGCTCTCCTATAATTCACCCCTCCACTTT. J is TRBJ1-6 and V is TRBV20-1; D is undetermined. Trimming took off 0 bases at V and 0 bases at J, with 12 bases between the two ends. Germline-derived CDR1 and CDR2 are DFQATT and SNEGSKA (reference sequence). The CDR3 is 17 amino acids.

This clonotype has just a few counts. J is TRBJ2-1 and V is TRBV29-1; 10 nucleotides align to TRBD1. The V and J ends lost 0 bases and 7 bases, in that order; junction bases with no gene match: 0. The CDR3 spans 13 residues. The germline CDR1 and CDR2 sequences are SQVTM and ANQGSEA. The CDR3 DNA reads TGCAGCGTTGAAGAGGGACAGGGGAATGAGCAGTTCTTC. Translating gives CSVEEGQGNEQFF.

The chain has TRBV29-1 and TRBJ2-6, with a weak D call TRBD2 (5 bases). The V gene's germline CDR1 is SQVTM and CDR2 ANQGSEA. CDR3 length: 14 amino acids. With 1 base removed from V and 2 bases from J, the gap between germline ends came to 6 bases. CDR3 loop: CSVEAEAGANVLTF. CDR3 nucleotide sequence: TGCAGCGTTGAAGCGGAGGCTGGGGCCAACGTCCTGACTTTC.

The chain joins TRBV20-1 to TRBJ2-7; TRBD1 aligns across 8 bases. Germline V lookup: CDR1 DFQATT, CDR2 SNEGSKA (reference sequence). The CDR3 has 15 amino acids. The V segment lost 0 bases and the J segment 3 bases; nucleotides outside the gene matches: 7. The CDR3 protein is CSARDRDRGGYEQYF. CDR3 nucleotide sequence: TGCAGTGCTAGAGATCGTGACAGGGGAGGCTACGAGCAGTACTTC.

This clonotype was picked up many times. CDR3: CASSPTSGTGYEQYF. CDR3 nucleotide sequence: TGTGCCAGCAGCCCAACATCTGGGACAGGCTACGAGCAGTACTTC. V and J are TRBV7-6 and TRBJ2-7; 8 nucleotides match TRBD1. J was trimmed by 3 bases and V by 5 bases; bases with no gene match: 9. Per germline, CDR1 SGHVS and CDR2 FNYEAQ. The CDR3 has 15 residues.

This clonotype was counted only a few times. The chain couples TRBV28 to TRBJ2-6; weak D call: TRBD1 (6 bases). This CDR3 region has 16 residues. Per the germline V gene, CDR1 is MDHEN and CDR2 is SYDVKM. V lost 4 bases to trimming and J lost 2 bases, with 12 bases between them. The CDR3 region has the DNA TGTGCCAGCAGTTCACAATCAGGGGCTGGGGCCAACGTCCTGACTTTC. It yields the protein CASSSQSGAGANVLTF.

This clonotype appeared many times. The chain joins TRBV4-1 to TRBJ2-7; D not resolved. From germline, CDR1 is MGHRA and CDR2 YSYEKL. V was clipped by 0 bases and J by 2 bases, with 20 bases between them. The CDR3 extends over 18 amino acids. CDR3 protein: CASSQDRVGSGYPYEQYF. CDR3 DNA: TGCGCCAGCAGCCAAGATCGAGTTGGGTCGGGCTATCCCTACGAGCAGTACTTC.

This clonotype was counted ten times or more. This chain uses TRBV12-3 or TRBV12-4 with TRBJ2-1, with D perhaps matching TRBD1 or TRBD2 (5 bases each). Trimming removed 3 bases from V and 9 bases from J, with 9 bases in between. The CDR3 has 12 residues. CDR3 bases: TGTGCCAGCAGTTTGGGGCGGGTTGAGCAGTTCTTC. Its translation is CASSLGRVEQFF.

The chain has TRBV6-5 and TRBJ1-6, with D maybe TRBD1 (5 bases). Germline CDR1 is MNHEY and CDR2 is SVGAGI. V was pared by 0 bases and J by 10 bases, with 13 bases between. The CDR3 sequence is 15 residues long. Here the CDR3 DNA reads TGTGCCAGCAGTTACTCGGGGGAAATGCGGTCACCCCTCCACTTT. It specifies CASSYSGEMRSPLHF.

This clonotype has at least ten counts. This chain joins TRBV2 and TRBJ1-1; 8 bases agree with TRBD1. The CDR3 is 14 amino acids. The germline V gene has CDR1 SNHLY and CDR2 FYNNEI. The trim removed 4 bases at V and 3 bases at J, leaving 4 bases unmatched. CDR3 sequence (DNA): TGTGCCAGCAGTGGACAGGGGAGGGACACTGAAGCTTTCTTT. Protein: CASSGQGRDTEAFF.

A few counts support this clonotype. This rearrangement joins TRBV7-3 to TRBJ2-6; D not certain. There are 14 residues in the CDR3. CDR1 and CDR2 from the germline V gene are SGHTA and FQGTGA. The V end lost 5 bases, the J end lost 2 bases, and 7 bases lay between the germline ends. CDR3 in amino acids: CASSRVAGANVLTF. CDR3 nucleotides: TGTGCCAGCAGCCGCGTGGCTGGGGCCAACGTCCTGACTTTC.

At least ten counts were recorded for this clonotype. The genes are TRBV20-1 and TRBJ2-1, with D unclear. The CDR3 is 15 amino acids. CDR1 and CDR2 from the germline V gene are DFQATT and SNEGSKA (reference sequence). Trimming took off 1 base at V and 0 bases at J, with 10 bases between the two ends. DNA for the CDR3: TGCAGTGCTAGAGGTCAGGCGAGCTCCTACAATGAGCAGTTCTTC. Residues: CSARGQASSYNEQFF.

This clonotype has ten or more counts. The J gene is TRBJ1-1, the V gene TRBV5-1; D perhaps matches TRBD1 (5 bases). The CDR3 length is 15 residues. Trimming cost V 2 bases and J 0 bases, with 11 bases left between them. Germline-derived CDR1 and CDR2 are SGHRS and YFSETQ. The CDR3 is CASSFPGAMNTEAFF. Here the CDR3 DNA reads TGCGCCAGCAGCTTCCCTGGGGCGATGAACACTGAAGCTTTCTTT. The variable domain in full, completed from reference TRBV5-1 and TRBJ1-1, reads KAGVTQTPRYLIKTRGQQVTLSCSPISGHRSVSWYQQTPGQGLQFLFEYFSETQRNKGNFPGRFSGRQFSNSRSEMNVSTLELGDSALYLCASSFPGAMNTEAFFGQGTRLTVV.